These 10 T cell receptor beta chains came from one sample sequenced in a study of T cell repertoires in cytomegalovirus infection. One entry per CDR3 protein, called by TCRdb with MiXCR from the reads. The sample lists 400,000 or so distinct CDR3 sequences, approximately 30% seen once, with roughly an eighth in the top ten. Input material: PBMCs. These receptors originate from a human donor in good health (CMV status not recorded). Some clones in this sample may be carry-over from other donors' samples.

Comments on this clonotype: A clone one base away is much larger, so this may be a read error. The chain employs TRBV6-2 or TRBV6-3 and TRBJ1-4; D call uncertain. Trimming cost V 2 bases and J 4 bases, with 17 bases left between them. There are 17 residues in the CDR3. Germline CDR1 and CDR2: MNHEY and SVGEGT. The CDR3 loop reads CASSYVPGSECNEKLFF. CDR3 bases: TGTGCCAGCAGTTACGTTCCGGGATCCGAGTGTAATGAAAAACTGTTTTTT.

This clonotype was detected only a few times. The J gene is TRBJ2-7, the V gene TRBV7-6; TRBD1 is a possible D gene (6 bases). The CDR3 spans 13 residues. The V end lost 3 bases, the J end lost 2 bases, and 8 bases lay between the germline ends. CDR1 and CDR2 (germline): SGHVS, FNYEAQ. CDR3 coding DNA: TGTGCCAGCAGCTTCAGGGGAACCTACGAGCAGTACTTC. Protein sequence: CASSFRGTYEQYF.

This clonotype occurred a few times. Sequence at one end of the junction differs from germline and may be a read error. This chain links TRBV4-1 with TRBJ2-3; D may be TRBD1 (6 bases). CDR1 and CDR2 (germline): MGHRA, YSYEKL. This CDR3 comprises 16 residues. CDR3 DNA sequence: TGTGCCAGCAGCCCAAGGGGCAGGGACAAGGAAGATACGCAGTATTTT. Its protein product is CASSPRGRDKEDTQYF.

This clonotype was detected only a few times. The rearrangement joins TRBV28 to TRBJ1-4; D is ambiguous. The length of the CDR3 is 11 residues. Trimming removed 4 bases at V and 11 bases at J, with 8 bases between. Germline assignment: CDR1 MDHEN and CDR2 SYDVKM. CDR3 nucleotide sequence: TGTGCCAGCAGTTCTCGGACGAAACTGTTTTTT. Its protein product is CASSSRTKLFF. Together with reference TRBV28 and TRBJ1-4, the CDR3 gives the full variable domain: DVKVTQSSRYLVKRTGEKVFLECVQDMDHENMFWYRQDPGLGLRLIYFSYDVKMKEKGDIPEGYSVSREKKERFSLILESASTNQTSMYLCASSSRTKLFFGSGTQLSVL.

This chain links TRBV6-6 with TRBJ2-7; 7 nucleotides align to TRBD2. The length of the CDR3 is 16 residues. Germline V gene lookup returns CDR1 MNHNY and CDR2 SVGAGI (reference sequence). V dropped 6 bases and J dropped 3; count of bases not matched to a gene: 14. The CDR3: CASRPVKAGPNYEQYF. In nucleotides, the CDR3 is TGTGCCAGCAGACCCGTTAAAGCGGGGCCTAACTACGAGCAGTACTTC.

This clonotype was detected a few times. The chain combines TRBV15 with TRBJ2-1, with D maybe TRBD2 (6 bases). The CDR3 length is 14 residues. The V end was cut by 5 bases, the J end by 4 bases, with 12 bases between. CDR1 and CDR2 (germline): LNHNV, YYDKDF (reference sequence). This CDR3 reads CATSWRGTYNEQFF. In nucleotides, the CDR3 is TGTGCCACCAGCTGGCGGGGTACGTACAATGAGCAGTTCTTC. Combining the CDR3 with reference TRBV15 and TRBJ2-1 gives the whole variable domain DAMVIQNPRYQVTQFGKPVTLSCSQTLNHNVMYWYQQKSSQAPKLLFHYYDKDFNNEADTPDNFQSRRPNTSFCFLDIRSPGLGDTAMYLCATSWRGTYNEQFFGPGTRLTVL.

The chain uses TRBV14 and TRBJ1-4, with 7 nucleotides matching TRBD1. The CDR3 is 15 amino acids. Germline V gene data show CDR1 as SGHDN and CDR2 as FVKESK. The junction had 9 bases not matched to a gene; V was cut back by 6 bases and J by 5 bases. CDR3 region: CASSTLGTVNEKLFF. In nucleotides, the CDR3 is TGTGCCAGCAGTACCCTTGGGACAGTAAATGAAAAACTGTTTTTT.

The chain is built from TRBV2 and TRBJ2-5; 11 bases align to TRBD1. CDR1 is SNHLY and CDR2 is FYNNEI in the germline V gene. Trimming at V came to 4 bases and at J to 2 bases, leaving 3 bases not matched to a gene. CDR3 size: 15 residues. CDR3 bases: TGTGCCAGCAGTGGGGGACAGGGGGTTCAAGAGACCCAGTACTTC. Translating it yields CASSGGQGVQETQYF.

Worth noting for this clonotype: Compared with germline, one end of the junction differs, possibly owing to a read error. The chain links TRBV7-2 to TRBJ2-1; 9 bases are shared with TRBD1. The CDR3 extends over 19 amino acids. Looked up from germline, CDR1 is SGHTA and CDR2 is FQGNSA. The CDR3, as DNA: TGTGCAAGCAGCTTAGGGACAGGGCTCAATCGGGGGTCCTACAATGAGCAGTTCTTC. Its protein is CASSLGTGLNRGSYNEQFF.

A few counts support this clonotype. The gene calls are TRBV5-6 and TRBJ2-2; the D is unclear. Germline V gene sequence: CDR1 SGHDT, CDR2 YYEEEE. The CDR3 totals 17 residues. The ends were cut back, 4 bases at V and 0 bases at J, with 16 bases in the middle. The CDR3 region is CASSRDRSRANTGELFF. The CDR3 DNA sequence: TGTGCCAGCAGCCGTGATCGGAGCCGAGCGAACACCGGGGAGCTGTTTTTT.